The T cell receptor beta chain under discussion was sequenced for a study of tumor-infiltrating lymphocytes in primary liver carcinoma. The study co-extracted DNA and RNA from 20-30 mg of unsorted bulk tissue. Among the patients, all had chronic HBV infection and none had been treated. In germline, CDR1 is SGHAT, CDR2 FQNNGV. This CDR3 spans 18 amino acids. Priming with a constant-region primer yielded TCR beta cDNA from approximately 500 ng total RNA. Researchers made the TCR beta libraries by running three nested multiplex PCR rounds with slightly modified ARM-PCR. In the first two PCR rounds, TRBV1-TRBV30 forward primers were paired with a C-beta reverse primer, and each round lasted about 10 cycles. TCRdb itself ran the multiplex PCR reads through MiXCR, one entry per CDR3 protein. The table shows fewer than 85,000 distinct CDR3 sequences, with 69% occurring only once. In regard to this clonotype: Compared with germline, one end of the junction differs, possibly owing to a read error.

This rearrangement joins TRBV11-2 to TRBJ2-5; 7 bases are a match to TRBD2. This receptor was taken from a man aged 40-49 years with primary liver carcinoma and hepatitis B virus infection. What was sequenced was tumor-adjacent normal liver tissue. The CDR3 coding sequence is TGTGCCAGCAGCTTAGCGAGACTAGCCCTGGGAAGAAAAGAGACCCGGTACTTC. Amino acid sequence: CASSLARLALGRKETRYF.